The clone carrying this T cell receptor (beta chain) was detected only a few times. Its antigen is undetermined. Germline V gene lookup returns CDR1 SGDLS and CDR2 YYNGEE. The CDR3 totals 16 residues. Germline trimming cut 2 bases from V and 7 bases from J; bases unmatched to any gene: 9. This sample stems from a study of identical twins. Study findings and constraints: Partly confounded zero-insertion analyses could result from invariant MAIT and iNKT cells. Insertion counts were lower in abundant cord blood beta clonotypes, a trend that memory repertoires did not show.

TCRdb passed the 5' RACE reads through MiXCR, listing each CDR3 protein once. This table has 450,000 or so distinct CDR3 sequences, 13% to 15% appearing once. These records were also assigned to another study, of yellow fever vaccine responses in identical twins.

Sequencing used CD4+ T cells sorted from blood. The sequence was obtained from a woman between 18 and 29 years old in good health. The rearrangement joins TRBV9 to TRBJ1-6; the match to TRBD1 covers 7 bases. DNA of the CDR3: TGTGCCAGCAGCGTCACCTCGGACAGGAGAAATTCACCCCTCCACTTT. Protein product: CASSVTSDRRNSPLHF.